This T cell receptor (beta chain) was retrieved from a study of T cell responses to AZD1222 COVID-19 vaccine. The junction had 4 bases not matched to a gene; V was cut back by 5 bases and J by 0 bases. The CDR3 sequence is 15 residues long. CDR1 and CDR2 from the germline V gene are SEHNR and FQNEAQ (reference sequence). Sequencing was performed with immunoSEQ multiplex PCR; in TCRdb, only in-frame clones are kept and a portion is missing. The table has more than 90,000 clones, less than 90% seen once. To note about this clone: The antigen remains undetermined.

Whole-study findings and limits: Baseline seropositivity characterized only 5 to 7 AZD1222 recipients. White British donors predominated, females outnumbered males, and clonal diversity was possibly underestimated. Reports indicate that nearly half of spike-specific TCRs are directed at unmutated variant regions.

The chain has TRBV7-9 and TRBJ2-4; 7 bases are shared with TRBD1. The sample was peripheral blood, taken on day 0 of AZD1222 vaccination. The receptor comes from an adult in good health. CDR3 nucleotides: TGTGCCAGCAGCGCCCCAGGGGGAGCCAAAAACATTCAGTACTTC. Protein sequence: CASSAPGGAKNIQYF.